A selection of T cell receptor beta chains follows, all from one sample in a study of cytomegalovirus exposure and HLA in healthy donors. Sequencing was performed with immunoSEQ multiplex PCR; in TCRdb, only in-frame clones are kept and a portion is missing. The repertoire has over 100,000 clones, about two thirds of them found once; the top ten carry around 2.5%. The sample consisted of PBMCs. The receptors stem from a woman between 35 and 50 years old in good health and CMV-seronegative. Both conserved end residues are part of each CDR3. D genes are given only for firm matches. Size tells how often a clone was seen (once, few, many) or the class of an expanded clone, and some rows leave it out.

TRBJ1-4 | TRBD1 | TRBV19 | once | CATVGGLFEKLFF | TGTGCCACAGTAGGGGGCCTCTTCGAAAAACTGTTTTTT
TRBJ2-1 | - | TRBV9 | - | CASSGGMGGSPYNEQFF | TGTGCCAGCAGCGGGGGGATGGGGGGATCTCCTTACAATGAGCAGTTCTTC
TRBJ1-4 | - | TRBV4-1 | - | CASSQGGGLNEKLFF | TGCGCCAGCAGCCAAGGCGGGGGGCTAAATGAAAAACTGTTTTTT
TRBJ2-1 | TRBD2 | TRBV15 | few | CATSRDLPRGGLRNEQFF | TGTGCCACCAGCAGAGATCTCCCCCGGGGGGGCCTAAGGAATGAGCAGTTCTTC
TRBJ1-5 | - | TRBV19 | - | CASSRQGSNQPQHF | TGTGCCAGTAGCCGTCAGGGAAGTAATCAGCCCCAGCATTTT
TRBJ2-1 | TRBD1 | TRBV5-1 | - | CASALWTGGRDEQFF | TGCGCCAGCGCGCTTTGGACAGGTGGAAGGGATGAGCAGTTCTTC
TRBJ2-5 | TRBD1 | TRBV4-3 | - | CASSQVGDRSYQETQYF | TGCGCCAGCAGCCAAGTCGGGGACAGGTCGTACCAAGAGACCCAGTACTTC
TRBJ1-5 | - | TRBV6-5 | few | CASSSGLGPQHF | TGTGCCAGCAGTTCCGGACTTGGGCCCCAGCATTTT
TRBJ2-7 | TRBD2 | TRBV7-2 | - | CASSPTGGPYEQYF | TGTGCCAGCAGTCCGACGGGGGGGCCATACGAGCAGTACTTC
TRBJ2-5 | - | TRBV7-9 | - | CASSKAGTKETQYF | TGTGCCAGCAGCAAAGCCGGGACAAAAGAGACCCAGTACTTC
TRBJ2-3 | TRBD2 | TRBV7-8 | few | CASSQPSTYFTGGADTQYF | TGTGCCAGCAGCCAACCCAGTACTTACTTTACCGGGGGGGCAGATACGCAGTATTTT
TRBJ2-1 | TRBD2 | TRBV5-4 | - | CASSLAGGNEQFF | TGTGCCAGCAGCTTAGCGGGGGGCAATGAGCAGTTCTTC
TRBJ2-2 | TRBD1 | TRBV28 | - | CASQGQGGNGELFF | TGTGCCAGCCAGGGACAGGGTGGGAACGGGGAGCTGTTTTTT